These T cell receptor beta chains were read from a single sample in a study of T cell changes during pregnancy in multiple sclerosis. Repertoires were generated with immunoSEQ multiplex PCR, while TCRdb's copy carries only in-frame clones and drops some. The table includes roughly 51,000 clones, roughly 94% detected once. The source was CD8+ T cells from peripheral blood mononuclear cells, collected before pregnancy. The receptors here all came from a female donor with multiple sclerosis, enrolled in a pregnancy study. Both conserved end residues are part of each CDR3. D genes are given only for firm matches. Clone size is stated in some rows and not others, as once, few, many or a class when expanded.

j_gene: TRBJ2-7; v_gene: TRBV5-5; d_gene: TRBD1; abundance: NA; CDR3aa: CASSLTGTGFYEQYF; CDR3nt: TGTGCCAGCAGCTTGACCGGGACAGGGTTCTACGAGCAGTACTTC
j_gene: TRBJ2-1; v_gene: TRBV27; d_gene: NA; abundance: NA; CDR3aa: CASSFGGNEQFF; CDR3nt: TGTGCCAGCAGTTTTGGAGGGAATGAGCAGTTCTTC
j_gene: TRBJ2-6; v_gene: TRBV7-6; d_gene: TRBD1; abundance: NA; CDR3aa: CASSLRTGEFGANVLTF; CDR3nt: TGTGCCAGCAGCCTAAGGACAGGGGAATTTGGGGCCAACGTCCTGACTTTC
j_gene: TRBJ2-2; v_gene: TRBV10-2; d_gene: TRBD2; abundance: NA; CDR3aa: CASSPRLAGGANTGELFF; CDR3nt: TGCGCCAGCAGTCCCCGACTAGCGGGAGGGGCGAACACCGGGGAGCTGTTTTTT
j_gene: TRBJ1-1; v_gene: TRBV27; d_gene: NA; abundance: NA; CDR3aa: CASSLTGKYTEAFF; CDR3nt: TGTGCCAGCAGTTTAACCGGGAAGTACACTGAAGCTTTCTTT
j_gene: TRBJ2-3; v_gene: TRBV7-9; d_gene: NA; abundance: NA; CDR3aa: CASSLGRDVVWVDTQYF; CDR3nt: TGTGCCAGCAGCTTAGGGAGGGATGTTGTTTGGGTAGATACGCAGTATTTT
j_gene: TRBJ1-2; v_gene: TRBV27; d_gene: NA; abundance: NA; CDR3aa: CASSLSAGVGYTF; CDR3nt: TGTGCCAGCAGTTTATCAGCAGGGGTCGGCTACACCTTC
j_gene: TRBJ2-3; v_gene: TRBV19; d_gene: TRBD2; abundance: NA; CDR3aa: CASNSFPSGIPGDTQYF; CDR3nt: TGTGCCAGTAACTCGTTCCCTAGCGGGATCCCAGGGGATACGCAGTATTTT
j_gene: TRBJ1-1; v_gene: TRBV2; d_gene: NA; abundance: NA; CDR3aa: CATQTGPEAFF; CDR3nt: TGTGCCACCCAGACAGGTCCTGAAGCTTTCTTT
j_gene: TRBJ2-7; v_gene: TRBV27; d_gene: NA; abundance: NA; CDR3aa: CASSNTGTFYEQYF; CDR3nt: TGTGCCAGCAGTAATACAGGGACGTTCTACGAGCAGTACTTC
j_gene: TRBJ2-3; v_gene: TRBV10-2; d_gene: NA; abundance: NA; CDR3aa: CASSAQRPDTQYF; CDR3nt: TGCGCCAGCAGTGCCCAGCGACCGGATACGCAGTATTTT
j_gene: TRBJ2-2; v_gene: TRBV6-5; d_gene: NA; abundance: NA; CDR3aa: CASSPRREYTGELFF; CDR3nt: TGTGCCAGCAGTCCCAGACGGGAGTACACCGGGGAGCTGTTTTTT
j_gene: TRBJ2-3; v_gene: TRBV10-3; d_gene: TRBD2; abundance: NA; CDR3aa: CAISESNSGRWTDTQYF; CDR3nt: TGTGCCATCAGTGAGTCAAATAGCGGGAGGTGGACAGATACGCAGTATTTT
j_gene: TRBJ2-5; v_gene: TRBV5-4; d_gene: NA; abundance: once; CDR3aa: CASSSALGAETQYF; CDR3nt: TGTGCCAGCAGCTCCGCCCTAGGGGCAGAGACCCAGTACTTC
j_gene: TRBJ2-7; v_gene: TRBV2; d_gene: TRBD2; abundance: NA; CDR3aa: CASSLAGARNEQYF; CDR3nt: TGTGCCAGCAGTCTAGCGGGAGCACGCAACGAGCAGTACTTC
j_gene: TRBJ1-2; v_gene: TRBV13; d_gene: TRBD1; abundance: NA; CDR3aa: CASSQGDRAYGYTF; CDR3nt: TGTGCCAGCAGCCAAGGGGACAGGGCATATGGCTACACCTTC
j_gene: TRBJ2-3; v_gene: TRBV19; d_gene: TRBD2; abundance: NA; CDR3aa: CASSQAGGRPDTQYF; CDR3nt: TGTGCCAGTAGTCAAGCGGGAGGCCGGCCGGATACGCAGTATTTT
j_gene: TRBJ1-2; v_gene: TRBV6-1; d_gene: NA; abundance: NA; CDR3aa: CATLRGEDYGYTF; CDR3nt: TGTGCCACCCTTCGGGGGGAAGACTATGGCTACACCTTC
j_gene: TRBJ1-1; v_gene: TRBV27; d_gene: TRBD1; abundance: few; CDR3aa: CASSRTGRNTEAFF; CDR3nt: TGTGCCAGCAGCCGGACAGGGCGGAACACTGAAGCTTTCTTT
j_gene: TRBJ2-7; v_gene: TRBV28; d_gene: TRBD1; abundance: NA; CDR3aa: CASSPGQGASYEQYF; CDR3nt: TGTGCCAGCAGCCCGGGACAGGGGGCATCCTACGAGCAGTACTTC
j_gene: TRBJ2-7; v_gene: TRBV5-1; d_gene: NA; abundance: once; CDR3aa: CASSLTGAHEQYF; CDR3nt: TGCGCCAGCAGCTTGACTGGGGCACACGAGCAGTACTTC
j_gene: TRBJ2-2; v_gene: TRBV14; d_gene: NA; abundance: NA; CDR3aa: CASSQVIRAANTGELFF; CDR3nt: TGTGCCAGCAGCCAAGTAATTCGAGCGGCGAACACCGGGGAGCTGTTTTTT
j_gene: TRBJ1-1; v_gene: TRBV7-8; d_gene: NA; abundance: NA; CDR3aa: CASSLAGGSSTEAFF; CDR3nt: TGTGCCAGCAGCTTAGCGGGCGGGAGTAGCACTGAAGCTTTCTTT
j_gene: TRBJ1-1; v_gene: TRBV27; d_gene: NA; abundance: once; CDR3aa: CASSSIPFGAEAFF; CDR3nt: TGTGCCAGCAGTTCCATACCCTTCGGGGCTGAAGCTTTCTTT
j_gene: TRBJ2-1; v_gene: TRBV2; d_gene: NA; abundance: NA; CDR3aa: CAIWLGTSTYEQFF; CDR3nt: TGTGCCATTTGGCTGGGGACTTCCACATATGAGCAGTTCTTC
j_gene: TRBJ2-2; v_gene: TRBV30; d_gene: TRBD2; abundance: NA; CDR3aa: CAWNPRLAGDGTGELFF; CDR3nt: TGTGCCTGGAACCCGAGACTAGCGGGAGACGGGACCGGGGAGCTGTTTTTT
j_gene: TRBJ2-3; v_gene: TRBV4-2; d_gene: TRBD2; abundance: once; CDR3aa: CASSLGWRETGADTQYF; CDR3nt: TGTGCCAGCAGCCTAGGGTGGCGGGAGACCGGTGCAGATACGCAGTATTTT
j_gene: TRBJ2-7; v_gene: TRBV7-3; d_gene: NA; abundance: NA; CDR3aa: CASAIYEQYF; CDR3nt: TGTGCCAGCGCTATATACGAGCAGTACTTC
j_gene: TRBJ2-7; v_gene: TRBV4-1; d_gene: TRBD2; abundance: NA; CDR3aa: CASSHPPLAGVPEQYF; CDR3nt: TGCGCCAGCAGCCACCCCCCGCTAGCGGGAGTCCCCGAGCAGTACTTC
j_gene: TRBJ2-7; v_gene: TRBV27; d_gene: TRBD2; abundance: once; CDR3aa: CASSGQGTSGNYEQYF; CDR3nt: TGTGCCAGCAGTGGACAGGGGACTAGCGGGAACTACGAGCAGTACTTC
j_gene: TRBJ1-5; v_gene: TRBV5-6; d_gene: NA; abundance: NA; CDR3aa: CASSSGLKSQHF; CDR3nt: TGTGCCAGCAGCTCAGGACTCAAATCCCAGCATTTT
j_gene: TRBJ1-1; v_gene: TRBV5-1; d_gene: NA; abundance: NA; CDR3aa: CASSLRAGTGEAFF; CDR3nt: TGCGCCAGCAGCTTGAGGGCGGGGACGGGTGAAGCTTTCTTT
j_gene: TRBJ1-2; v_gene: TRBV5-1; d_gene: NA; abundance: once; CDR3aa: CASSTSGRRDGYTF; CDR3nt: TGCGCCAGCAGTACCTCAGGGAGGAGAGATGGCTACACCTTC
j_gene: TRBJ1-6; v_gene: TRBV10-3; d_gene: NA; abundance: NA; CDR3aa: CAIRDGDSGPPLHF; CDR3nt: TGTGCCATCAGAGACGGGGACTCGGGGCCACCCCTCCACTTT
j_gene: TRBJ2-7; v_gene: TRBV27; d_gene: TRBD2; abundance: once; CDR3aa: CASSWAGGISYEQYF; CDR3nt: TGTGCCAGCAGTTGGGCGGGAGGTATTTCCTACGAGCAGTACTTC
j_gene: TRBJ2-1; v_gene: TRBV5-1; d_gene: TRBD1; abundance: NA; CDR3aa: CASSDRDRGYYNEQFF; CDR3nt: TGCGCCAGCAGCGACAGAGACAGGGGGTATTACAATGAGCAGTTCTTC
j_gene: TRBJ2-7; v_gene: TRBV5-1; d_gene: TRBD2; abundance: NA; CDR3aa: CASSFNPGLATLDEQYF; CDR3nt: TGCGCCAGCAGCTTTAATCCGGGACTAGCGACCCTGGACGAGCAGTACTTC
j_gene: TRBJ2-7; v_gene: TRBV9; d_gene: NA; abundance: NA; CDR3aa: CASSVGWGLYEQYF; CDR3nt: TGTGCCAGCAGCGTAGGATGGGGGCTCTACGAGCAGTACTTC
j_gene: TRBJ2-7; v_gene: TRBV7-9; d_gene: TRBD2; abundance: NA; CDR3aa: CASSSSGGSYEQYF; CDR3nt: TGTGCCAGCAGCTCCTCGGGGGGTTCCTACGAGCAGTACTTC
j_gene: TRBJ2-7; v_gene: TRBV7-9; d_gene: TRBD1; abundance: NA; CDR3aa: CASSFGTGEQYF; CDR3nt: TGTGCCAGCAGCTTCGGGACAGGGGAGCAGTACTTC
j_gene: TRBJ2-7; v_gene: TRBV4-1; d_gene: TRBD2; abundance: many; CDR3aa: CASSPVGRGNEQYF; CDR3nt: TGCGCCAGCAGCCCCGTCGGGAGGGGCAACGAGCAGTACTTC
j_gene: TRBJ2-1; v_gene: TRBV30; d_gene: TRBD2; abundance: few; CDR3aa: CAWSGLAGEQFF; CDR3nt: TGTGCCTGGAGTGGACTAGCTGGTGAGCAGTTCTTC
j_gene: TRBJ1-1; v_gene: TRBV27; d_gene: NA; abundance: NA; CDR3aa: CASSYGDTRNTEAFF; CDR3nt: TGTGCCAGCAGTTACGGGGACACAAGGAACACTGAAGCTTTCTTT
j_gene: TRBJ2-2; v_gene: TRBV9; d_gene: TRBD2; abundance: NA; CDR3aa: CASSAPGLNPNTGELFF; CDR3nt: TGTGCCAGCAGCGCGCCGGGACTAAACCCGAACACCGGGGAGCTGTTTTTT
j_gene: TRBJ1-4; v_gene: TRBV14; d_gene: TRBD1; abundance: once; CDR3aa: CASSQDRQGASNEKLFF; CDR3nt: TGTGCCAGCAGCCAAGATCGGCAGGGGGCGTCTAATGAAAAACTGTTTTTT
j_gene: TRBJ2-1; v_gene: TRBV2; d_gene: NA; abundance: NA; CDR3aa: CASKPSYNEQFF; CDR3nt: TGTGCCAGCAAGCCCTCCTACAATGAGCAGTTCTTC